This is a list of T cell receptor beta chains from one sample in a study of read filtering for tumor transcriptome and immune sequencing. TCRdb independently ran MiXCR on the reads; one entry per CDR3 protein. The profile shows 30,000 to 45,000 distinct CDR3 sequences, roughly an eighth of them singletons. The sample comprised a population of CD138-negative cells sorted from bone marrow. The source of these receptors is a donor aged 40 or older with multiple myeloma. The CDR3 runs from the conserved cysteine through the conserved F or W. D genes are given only for firm matches. Rows may omit the clone size; those that give it use once, few, many or a size class.

clone_size: NA; v_call: TRBV5-5; j_call: TRBJ2-2; d_call: TRBD2; cdr3_aa: CASSFLAGVGAGELFF; cdr3_nt: TGTGCCAGCAGCTTTCTGGCGGGAGTGGGGGCCGGGGAGCTGTTTTTT
clone_size: many; v_call: TRBV11-1; j_call: TRBJ2-2; d_call: NA; cdr3_aa: CASSFAVGTGELFF; cdr3_nt: TGTGCCAGCAGCTTTGCCGTCGGCACCGGGGAGCTGTTTTTT
clone_size: medium-sized; v_call: TRBV6-5; j_call: TRBJ1-6; d_call: NA; cdr3_aa: CASSYGVPGSSYNSPLHF; cdr3_nt: TGTGCCAGCAGTTACGGTGTACCTGGAAGCTCCTATAATTCACCCCTCCACTTT
clone_size: many; v_call: TRBV20-1; j_call: TRBJ1-6; d_call: TRBD1; cdr3_aa: CSARWGTGHSPLHF; cdr3_nt: TGCAGTGCTAGATGGGGGACAGGACATTCACCCCTCCACTTT
clone_size: once; v_call: TRBV28; j_call: TRBJ1-4; d_call: TRBD1; cdr3_aa: CATKGGQPEKLFF; cdr3_nt: TGTGCCACAAAAGGGGGACAGCCTGAAAAACTGTTTTTT
clone_size: many; v_call: TRBV25-1; j_call: TRBJ2-1; d_call: NA; cdr3_aa: CASSEYKGLSYNEQFF; cdr3_nt: TGTGCCAGCAGTGAGTATAAGGGGCTAAGTTACAATGAGCAGTTCTTC
clone_size: many; v_call: TRBV9; j_call: TRBJ2-1; d_call: NA; cdr3_aa: CASSPSWSSYNEQFF; cdr3_nt: TGTGCCAGCAGCCCCTCCTGGTCTTCCTACAATGAGCAGTTCTTC
clone_size: medium-sized; v_call: TRBV12-3/TRBV12-4; j_call: TRBJ1-6; d_call: TRBD1; cdr3_aa: CASSPDRGGYNSPLHF; cdr3_nt: TGTGCCAGCAGTCCGGACAGGGGCGGTTATAATTCACCCCTCCACTTT
clone_size: many; v_call: TRBV29-1; j_call: TRBJ2-3; d_call: NA; cdr3_aa: CSVGLSGSADTQYF; cdr3_nt: TGCAGCGTTGGACTTTCCGGCTCTGCTGATACGCAGTATTTT
clone_size: many; v_call: TRBV6-6; j_call: TRBJ2-5; d_call: NA; cdr3_aa: CASSGLETQYF; cdr3_nt: TGTGCCAGCAGTGGGTTGGAGACCCAGTACTTC
clone_size: many; v_call: TRBV7-2; j_call: TRBJ2-1; d_call: TRBD2; cdr3_aa: CASSSRLARGGPNEQFF; cdr3_nt: TGTGCCAGCAGCAGCAGACTAGCGCGAGGGGGACCCAATGAGCAGTTCTTC
clone_size: NA; v_call: TRBV11-3; j_call: TRBJ2-7; d_call: TRBD2; cdr3_aa: CASSPLAGGLHEQYF; cdr3_nt: TGTGCCAGCAGCCCTTTAGCGGGGGGGCTCCACGAGCAGTACTTC
clone_size: many; v_call: TRBV11-2; j_call: TRBJ1-1; d_call: NA; cdr3_aa: CASSLDPEGAEAFF; cdr3_nt: TGTGCCAGCAGCTTAGATCCGGAGGGCGCTGAAGCTTTCTTT
clone_size: many; v_call: TRBV11-2; j_call: TRBJ1-1; d_call: NA; cdr3_aa: CASSVRGQGPPEAFF; cdr3_nt: TGTGCCAGCAGCGTTAGAGGGCAGGGGCCCCCTGAAGCTTTCTTT
clone_size: many; v_call: TRBV7-3; j_call: TRBJ2-5; d_call: NA; cdr3_aa: CASSPHGTAQETQYF; cdr3_nt: TGTGCCAGCAGCCCGCACGGGACTGCCCAAGAGACCCAGTACTTC
clone_size: many; v_call: TRBV15; j_call: TRBJ2-6; d_call: NA; cdr3_aa: CATENKLRVLTF; cdr3_nt: TGTGCCACCGAAAATAAACTTCGCGTCCTGACTTTC
clone_size: NA; v_call: TRBV3-1; j_call: TRBJ2-7; d_call: NA; cdr3_aa: CASSRDASYEQYF; cdr3_nt: TGTGCCAGCAGCCGGGACGCTTCCTACGAGCAGTACTTC
clone_size: many; v_call: TRBV19; j_call: TRBJ2-1; d_call: TRBD2; cdr3_aa: CASSRTSGGFQFF; cdr3_nt: TGTGCCAGTAGTCGGACTAGCGGGGGTTTCCAGTTCTTC
clone_size: many; v_call: TRBV29-1; j_call: TRBJ1-1; d_call: TRBD1; cdr3_aa: CSATSGTGFTEAFF; cdr3_nt: TGCAGCGCTACGTCCGGGACAGGGTTCACTGAAGCTTTCTTT
clone_size: many; v_call: TRBV12-3/TRBV12-4; j_call: TRBJ1-5; d_call: NA; cdr3_aa: CASSLAAGSNQPQHF; cdr3_nt: TGTGCCAGCAGTTTGGCGGCGGGTAGCAATCAGCCCCAGCATTTT
clone_size: many; v_call: TRBV10-3; j_call: TRBJ2-3; d_call: NA; cdr3_aa: CAISASEATDTQYF; cdr3_nt: TGTGCCATCAGCGCCTCGGAGGCGACAGATACGCAGTATTTT
clone_size: NA; v_call: TRBV7-9; j_call: TRBJ2-1; d_call: NA; cdr3_aa: CAGRKFWAGSSHNGQFF; cdr3_nt: TGTGCCGGCAGAAAATTTTGGGCAGGGAGCTCCCACAATGGGCAGTTCTTC
clone_size: NA; v_call: TRBV5-1; j_call: TRBJ1-1; d_call: TRBD1; cdr3_aa: CDSSYTQGNIEAFF; cdr3_nt: TGCGACAGCAGCTATACACAGGGGAACATTGAAGCTTTCTTT
clone_size: many; v_call: TRBV5-4; j_call: TRBJ2-3; d_call: NA; cdr3_aa: CASSLVQGSTDTQYF; cdr3_nt: TGTGCCAGCAGCTTGGTACAGGGTTCCACAGATACGCAGTATTTT
clone_size: many; v_call: TRBV11-2; j_call: TRBJ2-1; d_call: NA; cdr3_aa: CASSLDRGGFNEQFF; cdr3_nt: TGTGCCAGCAGCTTAGACCGGGGCGGGTTCAATGAGCAGTTCTTC
clone_size: many; v_call: TRBV2; j_call: TRBJ1-6; d_call: TRBD1; cdr3_aa: CASVGQGDSPLHF; cdr3_nt: TGTGCCAGCGTGGGACAGGGCGATTCACCCCTCCACTTT
clone_size: many; v_call: TRBV20-1; j_call: TRBJ2-3; d_call: TRBD2; cdr3_aa: CSARVPGLAVDTQYF; cdr3_nt: TGCAGTGCTAGAGTACCGGGACTAGCGGTAGATACGCAGTATTTT
clone_size: many; v_call: TRBV7-6; j_call: TRBJ2-1; d_call: NA; cdr3_aa: CASSKNRRLGIDNEQFF; cdr3_nt: TGTGCCAGCAGCAAAAATCGGAGACTAGGGATAGACAATGAGCAGTTCTTC
clone_size: NA; v_call: TRBV11-2; j_call: TRBJ2-5; d_call: NA; cdr3_aa: CASSAERGPQETQYF; cdr3_nt: TGTGCCAGCAGCGCGGAGAGGGGCCCACAAGAGACCCAGTACTTC
clone_size: many; v_call: TRBV7-2; j_call: TRBJ2-7; d_call: NA; cdr3_aa: CASSSQGLSSNEQYF; cdr3_nt: TGTGCCAGCAGCTCCCAGGGACTTAGTTCCAACGAGCAGTACTTC
clone_size: many; v_call: TRBV5-1; j_call: TRBJ2-2; d_call: NA; cdr3_aa: CASSLRREGLRFTGELFF; cdr3_nt: TGCGCCAGCAGCTTAAGGAGGGAAGGGCTTCGATTCACCGGGGAGCTGTTTTTT
clone_size: NA; v_call: TRBV20-1; j_call: TRBJ2-3; d_call: TRBD2; cdr3_aa: CSAGLAGADTQYF; cdr3_nt: TGCAGTGCTGGGCTAGCGGGGGCGGATACGCAGTATTTT
clone_size: many; v_call: TRBV11-2; j_call: TRBJ2-7; d_call: TRBD2; cdr3_aa: CASSWGTSGSSYEQYF; cdr3_nt: TGTGCCAGCAGCTGGGGGACTAGCGGGAGCTCCTACGAGCAGTACTTC
clone_size: few; v_call: TRBV7-9; j_call: TRBJ1-1; d_call: NA; cdr3_aa: CASSLAGGTNTEAFF; cdr3_nt: TGTGCCAGCAGCTTAGCAGGGGGGACGAACACTGAAGCTTTCTTT
clone_size: NA; v_call: TRBV5-1; j_call: TRBJ1-5; d_call: NA; cdr3_aa: CASGPGTANQPQHF; cdr3_nt: TGCGCCAGCGGCCCCGGGACCGCGAATCAGCCCCAGCATTTT
clone_size: NA; v_call: TRBV2; j_call: TRBJ2-2; d_call: NA; cdr3_aa: CASSELAGMTGELFF; cdr3_nt: TGTGCCAGCAGTGAATTGGCGGGGATGACCGGGGAGCTGTTTTTT
clone_size: NA; v_call: TRBV10-3; j_call: TRBJ1-1; d_call: TRBD1; cdr3_aa: CAISSGRQGIMNTEAFF; cdr3_nt: TGTGCCATCAGTTCTGGAAGACAGGGAATAATGAACACTGAAGCTTTCTTT
clone_size: many; v_call: TRBV5-1; j_call: TRBJ2-3; d_call: TRBD2; cdr3_aa: CASSSPDPGLAGVVTQYF; cdr3_nt: TGCGCCAGCAGCTCGCCGGACCCTGGACTAGCGGGAGTGGTTACGCAGTATTTT
clone_size: many; v_call: TRBV5-1; j_call: TRBJ2-3; d_call: NA; cdr3_aa: CASSLRETDTQYF; cdr3_nt: TGCGCCAGCAGCTTGAGGGAGACAGATACGCAGTATTTT
clone_size: many; v_call: TRBV3-1; j_call: TRBJ1-5; d_call: NA; cdr3_aa: CASSQASSNQPQHF; cdr3_nt: TGTGCCAGCAGCCAAGCCAGTAGCAATCAGCCCCAGCATTTT
clone_size: many; v_call: TRBV5-6; j_call: TRBJ2-3; d_call: TRBD2; cdr3_aa: CASSRIKAGGPRDTQYF; cdr3_nt: TGTGCCAGCTCGCGCATAAAAGCGGGAGGGCCGAGAGATACGCAGTATTTT
clone_size: many; v_call: TRBV6-2/TRBV6-3; j_call: TRBJ2-1; d_call: NA; cdr3_aa: CASAGSSYNEQFF; cdr3_nt: TGTGCCAGCGCAGGGAGCTCCTACAATGAGCAGTTCTTC
clone_size: many; v_call: TRBV7-6; j_call: TRBJ2-1; d_call: NA; cdr3_aa: CASSLLGSYNEQFF; cdr3_nt: TGTGCCAGCAGCTTATTGGGCTCCTACAATGAGCAGTTCTTC
clone_size: many; v_call: TRBV29-1; j_call: TRBJ1-2; d_call: NA; cdr3_aa: CSTMDALYTF; cdr3_nt: TGCAGCACCATGGACGCACTCTACACCTTC
clone_size: NA; v_call: TRBV7-8; j_call: TRBJ2-2; d_call: NA; cdr3_aa: CASSLKPPNLANTGELFF; cdr3_nt: TGTGCCAGCAGCTTAAAACCCCCGAACCTTGCGAACACCGGGGAGCTGTTTTTT
clone_size: many; v_call: TRBV5-1; j_call: TRBJ2-1; d_call: NA; cdr3_aa: CASSLGPLYNEQFF; cdr3_nt: TGCGCCAGCAGCTTGGGTCCGCTCTACAATGAGCAGTTCTTC
clone_size: many; v_call: TRBV5-1; j_call: TRBJ2-5; d_call: NA; cdr3_aa: CASSLIEETQYF; cdr3_nt: TGCGCCAGCAGCTTGATTGAGGAGACCCAGTACTTC
clone_size: many; v_call: TRBV11-1; j_call: TRBJ2-1; d_call: NA; cdr3_aa: CASSATQGTGGWEQFF; cdr3_nt: TGTGCCAGCAGCGCAACCCAAGGGACTGGAGGCTGGGAGCAGTTCTTC
clone_size: once; v_call: TRBV7-3; j_call: TRBJ2-3; d_call: NA; cdr3_aa: CAGSLGGLSTDTQYF; cdr3_nt: TGTGCCGGCAGCTTAGGAGGCTTGAGCACAGATACGCAGTATTTT
clone_size: many; v_call: TRBV5-1; j_call: TRBJ1-1; d_call: NA; cdr3_aa: CASSLTSEMNTEAFF; cdr3_nt: TGCGCCAGCAGCTTAACGTCAGAGATGAACACTGAAGCTTTCTTT
clone_size: few; v_call: TRBV5-1; j_call: TRBJ2-1; d_call: TRBD1; cdr3_aa: CASSTGQGPYNEQFF; cdr3_nt: TGCGCCAGCAGCACGGGACAGGGACCCTACAATGAGCAGTTCTTC
clone_size: many; v_call: TRBV20-1; j_call: TRBJ2-2; d_call: TRBD1; cdr3_aa: CSARPGQGGTGELFF; cdr3_nt: TGCAGTGCCAGACCGGGACAGGGCGGGACCGGGGAGCTGTTTTTT
clone_size: many; v_call: TRBV7-9; j_call: TRBJ1-6; d_call: TRBD1; cdr3_aa: CASLTGSSPLHF; cdr3_nt: TGTGCCAGCCTGACAGGGTCTTCACCCCTCCACTTT